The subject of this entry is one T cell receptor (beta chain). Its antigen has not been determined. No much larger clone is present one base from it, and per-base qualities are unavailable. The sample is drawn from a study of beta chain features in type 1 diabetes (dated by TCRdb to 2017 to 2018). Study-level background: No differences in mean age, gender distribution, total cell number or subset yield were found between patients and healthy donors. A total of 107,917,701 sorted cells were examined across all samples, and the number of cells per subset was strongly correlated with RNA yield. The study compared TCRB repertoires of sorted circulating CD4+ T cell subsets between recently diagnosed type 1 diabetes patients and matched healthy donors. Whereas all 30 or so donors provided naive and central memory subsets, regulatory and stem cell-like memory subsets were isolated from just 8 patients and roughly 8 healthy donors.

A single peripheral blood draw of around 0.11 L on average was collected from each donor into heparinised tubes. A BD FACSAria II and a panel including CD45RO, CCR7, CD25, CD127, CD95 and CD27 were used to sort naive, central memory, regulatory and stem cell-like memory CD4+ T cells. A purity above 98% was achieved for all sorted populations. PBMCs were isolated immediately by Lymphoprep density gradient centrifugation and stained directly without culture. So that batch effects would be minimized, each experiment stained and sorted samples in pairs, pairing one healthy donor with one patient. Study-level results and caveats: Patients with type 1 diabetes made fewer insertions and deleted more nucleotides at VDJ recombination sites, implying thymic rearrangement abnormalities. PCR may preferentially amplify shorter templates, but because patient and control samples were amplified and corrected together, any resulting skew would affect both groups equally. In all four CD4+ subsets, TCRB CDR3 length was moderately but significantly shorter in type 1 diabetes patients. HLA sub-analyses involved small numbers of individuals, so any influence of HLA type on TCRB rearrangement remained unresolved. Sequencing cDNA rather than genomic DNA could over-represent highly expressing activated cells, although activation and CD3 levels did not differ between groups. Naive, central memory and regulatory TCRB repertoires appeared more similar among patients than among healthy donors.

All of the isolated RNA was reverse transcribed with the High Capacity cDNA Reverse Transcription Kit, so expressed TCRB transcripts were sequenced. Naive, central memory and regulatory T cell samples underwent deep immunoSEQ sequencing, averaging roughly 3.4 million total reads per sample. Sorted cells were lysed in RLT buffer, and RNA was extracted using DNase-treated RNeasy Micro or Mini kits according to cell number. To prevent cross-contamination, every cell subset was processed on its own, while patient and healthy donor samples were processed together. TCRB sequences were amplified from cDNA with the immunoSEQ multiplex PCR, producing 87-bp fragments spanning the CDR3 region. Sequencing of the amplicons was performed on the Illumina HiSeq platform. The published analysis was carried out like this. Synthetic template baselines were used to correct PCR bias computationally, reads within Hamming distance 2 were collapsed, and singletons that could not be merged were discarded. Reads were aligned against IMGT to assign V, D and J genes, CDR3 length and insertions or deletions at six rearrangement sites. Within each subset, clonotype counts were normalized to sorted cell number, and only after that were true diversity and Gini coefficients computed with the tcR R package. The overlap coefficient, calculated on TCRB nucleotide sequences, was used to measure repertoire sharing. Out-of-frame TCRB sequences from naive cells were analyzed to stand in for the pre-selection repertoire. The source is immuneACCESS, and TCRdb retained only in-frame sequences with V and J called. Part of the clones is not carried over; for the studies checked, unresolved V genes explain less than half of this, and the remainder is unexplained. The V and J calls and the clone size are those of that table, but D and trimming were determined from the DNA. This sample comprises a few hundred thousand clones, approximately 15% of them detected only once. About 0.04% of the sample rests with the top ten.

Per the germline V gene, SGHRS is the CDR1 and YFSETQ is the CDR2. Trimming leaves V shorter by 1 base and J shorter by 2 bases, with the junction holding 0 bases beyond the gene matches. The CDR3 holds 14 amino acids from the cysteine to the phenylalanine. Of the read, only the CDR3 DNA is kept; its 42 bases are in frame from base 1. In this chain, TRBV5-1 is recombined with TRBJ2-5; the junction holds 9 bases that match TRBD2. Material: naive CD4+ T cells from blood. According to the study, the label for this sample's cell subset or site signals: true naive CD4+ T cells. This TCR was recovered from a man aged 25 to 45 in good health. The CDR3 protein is CASSLTSGQETQYF. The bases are TGCGCCAGCAGCTTGACTAGCGGGCAAGAGACCCAGTACTTC.